This TCR beta chain derives from a study of T-cell memory formation after mild COVID-19. Overall study: Largely donor-specific sequence clusters came from a couple of donors. Study conclusions and caveats: CD4+ contracting clones were mainly CM and EM; CD8+ ones, EMRA. Within pre-infection memory, some responding clones were found, suggesting cross-reactive memory joined. Specificity for SARS-CoV-2 was not confirmed among the second-wave clones peaking on day 37.

Each CDR3 protein is one row after TCRdb ran MiXCR on the 5' RACE reads. The repertoire holds 140,000 to 150,000 distinct CDR3 sequences, over 6% seen once, with about 2% in the top ten. In its sample, this clonotype was seen many times. The antigen remains unidentified. Germline CDR1 is SGHTA and CDR2 is FQGNSA. There are 16 residues in the CDR3. V lost 1 base, J lost 4 bases, and 17 bases lay in between. The sequence was collected from an adult woman who had mild COVID-19 (a few samples of this study predate the infection). Cell type and time point are not known. Sequenced sample: PBMCs or a T cell subset sorted from them (not recorded which). This chain connects TRBV7-2 to TRBJ2-7; D not certain. Here the CDR3 DNA reads TGTGCCAGCAGCTTAGACTTGGCAGGCCCCTCTTACGAGCAGTACTTC. This encodes CASSLDLAGPSYEQYF.